Shown below are 20 T cell receptor beta chains from a single sample sequenced in a study of cytomegalovirus exposure and HLA in healthy donors. In the PCR, 60 Vbeta and 13 Jbeta primers were used. TCRdb's table, derived via immunoSEQ multiplex PCR, lists solely in-frame clones and lacks some. This sample has around 140,000 clones, with around 78% found just once. Sequencing used PBMCs. The receptors come from a woman between 40 and 55 years old in good health and CMV-seropositive.

The DNA of the CDR3 is TGTGCCTGGACTCAGGGTGGGGGGTACACTGAAGCTTTCTTT. Its translation is CAWTQGGGYTEAFF. The chain joins TRBV30 to TRBJ1-1, with D possibly TRBD1 on 5 matching bases. The V end lost 4 bases, the J end lost 3 bases, and 15 bases lay between the germline ends. This CDR3 is built from 14 residues. The germline V gene has CDR1 GTSNPN and CDR2 SVGIG (reference sequence).

This clone was seen a single time. CDR3 sequence reads: CASRLALSYEQYF. DNA of the CDR3: TGTGCCAGCAGACTAGCCCTGTCCTACGAGCAGTACTTC. The chain employs TRBV25-1 and TRBJ2-7, with D perhaps matching TRBD2 (6 bases). Per the germline V gene, CDR1 is MGHDK and CDR2 is SYGVNS. Trimming cost V 6 bases and J 1 base, with 10 bases left between them. This CDR3 is built from 13 residues.

V usage is TRBV5-6 and J usage is TRBJ2-3; the D gene is possibly TRBD1 (5 bases). The CDR3 length is 14 residues. In germline, CDR1 is SGHDT, CDR2 YYEEEE. V was pared by 1 base and J by 0 bases, with 6 bases between. This CDR3 is CASSLRQSTDTQYF. The CDR3 DNA follows: TGTGCCAGCAGCTTGCGACAGAGCACAGATACGCAGTATTTT.

The rearrangement links TRBV5-1 to TRBJ2-7, with a tentative D call TRBD1 (6 bases). The CDR3 extends over 14 amino acids. V was shortened by 1 base and J by 6 bases, with 14 bases between the two germline ends. Germline V gene data show CDR1 as SGHRS and CDR2 as YFSETQ. DNA for the CDR3: TGCGCCAGCAGCTTGCGGACAGCGTTTGGCGAGCAGTACTTC. Amino acid sequence: CASSLRTAFGEQYF.

This clone was found a few times. This chain connects TRBV2 to TRBJ1-5; 7 positions match TRBD1. The CDR3 has 13 residues. CDR1 is SNHLY, CDR2 FYNNEI, per germline. J was trimmed by 7 bases and V by 7 bases; bases with no gene match: 7. The CDR3 nucleotides are TGTGCCAGCAACCGGGACAGTAAACAGCCCCAGCATTTT. Its protein is CASNRDSKQPQHF.

The rearrangement joins TRBV6-1 to TRBJ2-2; 8 bases map to TRBD1. The ends lost 7 bases at V and 3 bases at J; junction bases unmatched: 4. CDR3 size: 14 residues. CDR1 MNHNS and CDR2 SASEGT come from the germline V gene. The CDR3, as DNA: TGTGCCAGCACAGGGGGCCCCTACACCGGGGAGCTGTTTTTT. It translates to CASTGGPYTGELFF.

This clone came up a few times. The chain links TRBV27 to TRBJ2-7; D ambiguous. V was trimmed by 2 bases and J by 2 bases, leaving 13 bases between them. The CDR3 sequence is 15 residues long. The germline V gene encodes CDR1 MNHEY and CDR2 SMNVEV (reference sequence). CDR3 residues: CASSLVGTSAYEQYF. Here the CDR3 DNA reads TGTGCCAGCAGTTTAGTGGGCACCTCGGCCTACGAGCAGTACTTC.

The chain has TRBV10-2 and TRBJ1-5; 9 positions agree with TRBD1. Germline CDR1 WSHSY, CDR2 SAAADI. Trimming cost V 6 bases and J 4 bases; bases outside gene matches: 13. The CDR3 contains 17 residues. The CDR3 sequence: CASSDPFSGTGNQPQHF. DNA of the CDR3: TGCGCCAGCAGCGATCCATTTTCCGGGACAGGGAATCAGCCCCAGCATTTT.

This clone was counted between two and nine times. J is TRBJ2-3 and V is TRBV29-1; 11 bases agree with TRBD2. The J segment lost 3 bases and the V segment lost 4 bases, leaving 3 bases of the junction unmatched. The CDR3 has 14 amino acids. Germline values: CDR1 SQVTM, CDR2 ANQGSEA. Here the CDR3 DNA reads TGCAGCGTTGCCGCTAGCGGGGGGACAGATACGCAGTATTTT. Translated: CSVAASGGTDTQYF.

This clone was detected once. The chain has TRBV5-4 and TRBJ2-7; a possible D gene is TRBD1 (6 bases). The germline gives CDR1 SGHNT, CDR2 YYREEE (reference sequence). The CDR3 has 15 amino acids. The V and J ends lost 1 base and 5 bases respectively, with 16 bases between them. This chain's CDR3 is CASSLRDKSLDEQYF. The DNA of the CDR3 is TGTGCCAGCAGCTTGAGGGACAAAAGTTTGGACGAGCAGTACTTC.

The count of this clone is one. V and J are TRBV19 and TRBJ2-2, with 11 bases lining up with TRBD2. Per the germline V gene, CDR1 is LNHDA and CDR2 is SQIVND (reference sequence). The CDR3 has 15 residues. Trimming took 3 bases from V and 4 from J; bases not matched to a gene: 1. The CDR3 region has the DNA TGTGCCAGTAGTATCACTAGCGGGGGCACCGGGGAGCTGTTTTTT. Translated, it gives CASSITSGGTGELFF.

The chain links TRBV2 to TRBJ2-7; 9 bases match TRBD1. CDR3 length equals 14 residues. V dropped 6 bases and J dropped 3; count of bases not matched to a gene: 6. The germline V gene encodes CDR1 SNHLY and CDR2 FYNNEI. CDR3 amino acids: CASSPGQGNYEQYF. CDR3 in DNA: TGTGCCAGCAGCCCGGGACAGGGAAACTACGAGCAGTACTTC.

The chain carries TRBV27 and TRBJ1-2; TRBD1 aligns across 12 bases. V trimming: 6 bases; J trimming: 8 bases; junction bases outside the gene matches: 7. In germline, CDR1 is MNHEY, CDR2 SMNVEV (reference sequence). The CDR3 extends over 14 amino acids. The CDR3 DNA is TGTGCCAGCAGCCCGGGACAGGGGGCTCGAGGCTACACCTTC. The encoded protein is CASSPGQGARGYTF.

V and J are TRBV5-1 and TRBJ1-1; TRBD1 matches 9 bases. Germline values: CDR1 SGHRS, CDR2 YFSETQ. The CDR3 has 15 residues. The trim removed 7 bases at V and 4 bases at J, leaving 11 bases unmatched. The CDR3 protein is CASSRGTGLTTEAFF. The CDR3 DNA follows: TGCGCCAGCTCCCGCGGGACAGGGTTGACCACTGAAGCTTTCTTT.

The V gene is TRBV7-9, the J gene TRBJ2-3; 10 nucleotides match TRBD2. CDR3 size: 16 residues. With 3 bases clipped from V and 6 bases from J, the junction kept 9 bases outside the gene matches. Germline CDR1 is SEHNR and CDR2 is FQNEAQ (reference sequence). The CDR3 nucleotides are TGTGCCAGCAGCTTGGCACTAGCGGGACCCGGGGATACGCAGTATTTT. This codes for CASSLALAGPGDTQYF. Using reference TRBV7-9 and TRBJ2-3 for the parts outside the CDR3, the full variable domain is DTGVSQNPRHKITKRGQNVTFRCDPISEHNRLYWYRQTLGQGPEFLTYFQNEAQLEKSRLLSDRFSAERPKGSFSTLEIQRTEQGDSAMYLCASSLALAGPGDTQYFGPGTRLTVL.

The chain employs TRBV4-1 and TRBJ2-2, with TRBD1 identical over 7 bases. Trimming cost V 2 bases and J 1 base; bases outside gene matches: 7. This CDR3 spans 17 amino acids. Germline-derived CDR1 and CDR2 are MGHRA and YSYEKL. As DNA, the CDR3 is TGCGCCAGCAGCCAACTCCCGGGACAGCTGAACACCGGGGAGCTGTTTTTT. It yields the protein CASSQLPGQLNTGELFF.

The gene calls are TRBV21-1 and TRBJ2-1; the D call TRBD2 from the table was never checked on the DNA. TRBV21-1 is shown as a pseudogene. This CDR3 comprises 18 residues. The CDR3 spells CASWPTSQGVILRGEQFF. DNA of the CDR3: TGTGCCAGCTGGCCCACCTCGCAGGGAGTCATACTGCGGGGTGAGCAGTTCTTC.

This sequence joins TRBV4-1 and TRBJ2-3; 9 bases match TRBD2. The CDR3 is 17 residues long. The germline gives CDR1 MGHRA, CDR2 YSYEKL. V shed 1 base, J shed 0 bases, and the junction held 5 bases outside the gene matches. This chain's CDR3 is CASSQVRGRGSTDTQYF. DNA for the CDR3: TGCGCCAGCAGCCAAGTCCGCGGGAGGGGAAGCACAGATACGCAGTATTTT.

This clone was seen only once. This chain uses TRBV28 with TRBJ1-2; TRBD1 agrees at 7 bases. Trimming at V came to 6 bases and at J to 7 bases, leaving 11 bases not matched to a gene. This CDR3 has 14 residues. Per the germline V gene, CDR1 is MDHEN and CDR2 is SYDVKM. The CDR3 DNA sequence: TGTGCCAGCAGCCCGGGACAGCGGACGGGTGGCTACACCTTC. It yields the protein CASSPGQRTGGYTF.

The chain has TRBV30 and TRBJ2-3; 11 positions match TRBD2. CDR1 is GTSNPN and CDR2 is SVGIG in the germline V gene (reference sequence). The CDR3 totals 17 residues. The J segment lost 1 base and the V segment lost 3 bases, leaving 9 bases of the junction unmatched. DNA for the CDR3: TGTGCCTGGAGCCCTGTACTAGCGGGAGACGGCACAGATACGCAGTATTTT. Protein product: CAWSPVLAGDGTDTQYF.